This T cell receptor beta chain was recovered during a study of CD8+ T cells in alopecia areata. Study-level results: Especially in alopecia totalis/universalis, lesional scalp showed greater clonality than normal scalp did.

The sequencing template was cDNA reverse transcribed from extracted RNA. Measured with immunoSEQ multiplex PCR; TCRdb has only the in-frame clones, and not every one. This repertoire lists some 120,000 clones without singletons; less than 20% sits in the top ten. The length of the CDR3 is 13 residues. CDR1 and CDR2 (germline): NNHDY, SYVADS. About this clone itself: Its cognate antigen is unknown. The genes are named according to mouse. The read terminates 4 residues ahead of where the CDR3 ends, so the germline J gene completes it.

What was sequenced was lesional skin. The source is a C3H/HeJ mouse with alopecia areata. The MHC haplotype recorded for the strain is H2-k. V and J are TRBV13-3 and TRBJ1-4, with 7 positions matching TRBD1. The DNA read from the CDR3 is TGTGCCAGCAGTGGAGGGGGCAGCGAA. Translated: CASSGGGSE. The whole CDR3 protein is CASSGGGSERLFF.